A single sample is the source of the 7 T cell receptor beta chains below, sequenced in a study of metastatic and nonmetastatic thyroid tumors. MiXCR reprocessed the PCR reads for TCRdb. The sample consists of some 14,000 clones, about 25% of them appearing once. All patients reached thyroid surgery having received no treatment beforehand. Sequencing was carried out using blood. The receptor set was obtained from a female donor with papillary thyroid cancer or a benign thyroid nodule (not recorded which). Some clones in this sample may be carry-over from other donors' samples.

By sample share, this clone is medium-sized. J is TRBJ2-3 and V is TRBV6-4; TRBD2 might be the D (5 bases). The CDR3 is made up of 13 amino acids. Trimming cost V 5 bases and J 6 bases, with 12 bases left between them. Germline V gene sequence: CDR1 MRHNA, CDR2 SNTAGT. CDR3: CASSSLGSDTQYF. The CDR3 nucleotides read TGTGCCAGCAGTAGCTTAGGGAGCGATACGCAGTATTTT.

This chain uses TRBV7-3 with TRBJ2-3; 11 nucleotides line up with TRBD1. Germline assignment: CDR1 SGHTA and CDR2 FQGTGA. The length of the CDR3 is 16 residues. The V segment lost 5 bases and the J segment 3 bases; nucleotides outside the gene matches: 7. Written as DNA, the CDR3 is TGTGCCAGCAGCCGGACAGGGGGCGCGGCGACAGATACGCAGTATTTT. Its protein is CASSRTGGAATDTQYF.

Judged by abundance, this clone is medium-sized (0.01 to 0.1%). This chain connects TRBV6-8 to TRBJ1-5, with D possibly being TRBD1 (5 bases). The CDR3 sequence is 14 residues long. Germline CDR1 MNHGY, CDR2 SAAAGT. The V end was cut by 6 bases, the J end by 5 bases, with 14 bases between. CDR3 in amino acids: CASRPADSYQPQHF. CDR3 DNA sequence: TGTGCCAGCAGGCCCGCTGACAGCTATCAGCCCCAGCATTTT.

This clone was detected once. A much larger clone sits a single nucleotide away, making a read error possible. The rearrangement uses TRBV11-2 and TRBJ2-7, with D tentatively TRBD1 or TRBD2 (5 bases each). The J call may be incorrect, as the DNA end agrees better with TRBJ2-5. This CDR3 comprises 16 residues. Germline CDR1 reads SGHAT; CDR2 reads FQNNGV. CDR3 residues: CASSLLPRREGKTQYF. The CDR3 DNA is TGTGCCAGCAGCCTTCTCCCGAGAAGAGAGGGGAAGACCCAGTACTTC.

Comments on this clone: A read error is possible here, since a much larger clone lies one base away. This rearrangement joins TRBV20-1 to TRBJ2-2; TRBD2 agrees at 10 bases. Germline V gene data show CDR1 as DFQATT and CDR2 as SNEGSKA (reference sequence). V lost 5 bases to trimming and J lost 4 bases; unmatched junction nucleotides: 13. The CDR3 length is 17 residues. DNA for the CDR3: TGCAGTGCTCAGGTCCGGTTTGCTAGCGGGGGCACCGGGGAGCTGTTTTTT. The encoded protein is CSAQVRFASGGTGELFF.

This clone was detected ten times or more. V and J are TRBV11-2 and TRBJ2-3; tentative D call: TRBD2 (5 bases). Germline-derived CDR1 and CDR2 are SGHAT and FQNNGV. V shed 5 bases and J shed 3 bases, with 21 bases lying between them. The CDR3 is made up of 17 amino acids. Written as DNA, the CDR3 is TGTGCCAGCAGCCTGATGGCCAGCCTTGGGAGAACAGATACGCAGTATTTT. Its translation is CASSLMASLGRTDTQYF.

This clone was recorded at least ten times. The chain employs TRBV3-1 and TRBJ1-1; D gene uncertain. Germline V gene lookup returns CDR1 LGHDT and CDR2 YNNKEL (reference sequence). The CDR3 is made up of 13 amino acids. Trimming left V 4 bases short and J 4 bases short, with 10 bases between. CDR3 loop: CASSPRAGTEAFF. CDR3 sequence (DNA): TGTGCCAGCAGCCCCCGGGCCGGCACTGAAGCTTTCTTT.